The rows below give T cell receptor beta chains drawn from one sample of a study of cytomegalovirus exposure and HLA in healthy donors. Libraries were prepared by immunoSEQ multiplex PCR; TCRdb keeps only in-frame clonotypes and omits some of them. The sample carries 85,000 to 100,000 clones, 86% recorded once. The sequencing input was PBMCs. The source is a man aged 25 to 45 in good health and CMV-seropositive. CDR3s include the opening cysteine and the closing phenylalanine or tryptophan. The order of the fields is J gene, V gene, D gene, CDR3 DNA, CDR3 protein. The D gene is left open where the match is weak.

TRBJ2-7 TRBV5-1 . TGCGCCAGCAGCTTGGACGGGAACTTCCTAGAAATTTACGAGCAGTACTTC CASSLDGNFLEIYEQYF
TRBJ2-2 TRBV19 TRBD1 TGTGCCAGTAGTACAGGGGGCGATTACGGGGAGCTGTTTTTT CASSTGGDYGELFF
TRBJ2-5 TRBV4-1 TRBD2 TGCGCCAGCAGCCAACCCGGGACTAGCGGGATATGGGGGAAGACCCAGTACTTC CASSQPGTSGIWGKTQYF
TRBJ2-7 TRBV13 TRBD2 TGTGCCAGCACGACTAGCGGAGGCGGTTACGAGCAGTACTTC CASTTSGGGYEQYF
TRBJ1-4 TRBV7-9 TRBD1 TGTGCCAGCAGCCCTGTTCCCGACAGGGGGAGAGAAAAACTGTTTTTT CASSPVPDRGREKLFF
TRBJ1-1 TRBV7-2 TRBD1 TGTGCCAGCAGCCCCGGACAGGGCACTGAAGCTTTCTTT CASSPGQGTEAFF
TRBJ2-7 TRBV28 . TGTGCCAGCAGTTTAAAAACAGGTAACTACGAGCAGTACTTC CASSLKTGNYEQYF
TRBJ2-1 TRBV4-1 . TGCGCCAGCACCCCCTCGGCAGGGAATTACAATGAGCAGTTCTTC CASTPSAGNYNEQFF
TRBJ2-7 TRBV19 . TGTGCCAGTAGTATGGGGGCCTACCCCTACGAGCAGTACTTC CASSMGAYPYEQYF
TRBJ2-7 TRBV18 TRBD1 TGTGCCAGCTCACCACGGTCAGGGGGAAACCCCAGCTCCTACGAGCAGTACTTC CASSPRSGGNPSSYEQYF
TRBJ1-1 TRBV28 . TGTGCCAGCAGTTTATTCCGGGCAGGGACTGAAGCTTTCTTT CASSLFRAGTEAFF